This TCR beta chain was captured by sequencing in a study of patients and donors after allogeneic stem cell transplantation. TCRdb re-called the RT-PCR reads with MiXCR, one entry per CDR3 protein. The sample contains approximately 410,000 distinct CDR3 sequences, about a sixth of which appear only once. Per the germline V gene, CDR1 is SGHTA and CDR2 is FQGNSA. The CDR3 runs to 13 residues. V was clipped by 1 base and J by 1 base, with 2 bases between them. This clonotype showed up many times. Sequencing used blood, either unsorted or a sorted T cell fraction (not recorded which). The origin of this receptor is a human donor who was either an allogeneic HSCT recipient or a stem cell or donor lymphocyte infusion donor (not recorded which). It is not recorded whose cells these are; they may come from a transplant donor. J is TRBJ2-4 and V is TRBV7-2, with D unclear. CDR3 bases: TGTGCCAGCAGCTTAGGGGCCAAAAACATTCAGTACTTC. This gives the protein CASSLGAKNIQYF.